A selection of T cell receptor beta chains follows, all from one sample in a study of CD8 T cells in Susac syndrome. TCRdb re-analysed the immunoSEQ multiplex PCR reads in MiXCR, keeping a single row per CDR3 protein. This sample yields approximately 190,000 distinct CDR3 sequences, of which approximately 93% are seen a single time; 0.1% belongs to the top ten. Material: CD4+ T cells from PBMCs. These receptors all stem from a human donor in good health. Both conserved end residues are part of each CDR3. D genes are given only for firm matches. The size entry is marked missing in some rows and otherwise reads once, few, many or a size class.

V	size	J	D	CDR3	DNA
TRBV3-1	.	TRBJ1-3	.	CASSQNSGNTIYF	TGTGCCAGCAGCCAGAACTCTGGAAACACCATATATTTT
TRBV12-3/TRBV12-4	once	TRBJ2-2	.	CASSRQVNTGELFF	TGTGCCAGCAGTCGACAGGTTAACACCGGGGAGCTGTTTTTT
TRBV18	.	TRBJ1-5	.	CASSPSGNQPQHF	TGTGCCAGCTCACCATCAGGGAATCAGCCCCAGCATTTT
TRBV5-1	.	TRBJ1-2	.	CASSLGWQEFYGYTF	TGCGCCAGCAGCTTGGGATGGCAGGAGTTCTATGGCTACACCTTC
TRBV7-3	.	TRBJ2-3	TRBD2	CASSSIAGGSTDTQYF	TGTGCCAGCAGCTCGATAGCGGGGGGCAGCACAGATACGCAGTATTTT
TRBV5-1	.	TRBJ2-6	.	CASSLAGAGANVLTF	TGTGCCAGCAGCTTGGCAGGAGCCGGGGCCAACGTCCTGACTTTC
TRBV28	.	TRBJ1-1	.	CASHDQTRGGNTEAFF	TGTGCCAGCCATGATCAAACGAGGGGGGGTAACACTGAAGCTTTCTTT
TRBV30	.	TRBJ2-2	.	CAWSQLRKGTGELFF	TGTGCCTGGAGTCAGTTGCGGAAGGGGACCGGGGAGCTGTTTTTT
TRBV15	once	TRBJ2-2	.	CATSRGGFGSGELFF	TGTGCCACCAGCAGAGGGGGCTTTGGTTCCGGGGAGCTGTTTTTT
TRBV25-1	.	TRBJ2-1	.	CASSEELGAGFLSQFF	TGTGCCAGCAGTGAAGAACTAGGGGCAGGGTTTTTGTCGCAGTTCTTC
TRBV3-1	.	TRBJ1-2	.	CASSQRGAGYTF	TGTGCCAGCAGCCAGCGGGGCGCGGGCTACACCTTC
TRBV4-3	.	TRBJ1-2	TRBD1	CASSQGEAGGANWNGYTF	TGCGCCAGCAGCCAAGGTGAGGCAGGGGGCGCGAATTGGAATGGCTACACCTTC